Here is one TCR beta chain with its context. This sample is drawn from a study of cytomegalovirus exposure and HLA in healthy donors. The PCR had 60 Vbeta and 13 Jbeta primers. The protocol was immunoSEQ multiplex PCR, while the TCRdb copy is restricted to in-frame clones and leaves out a portion. In the table there are 170,000 or so clones, 60% to 85% of which are singletons. The receptor was derived from a male donor in good health and CMV-seronegative. Sequencing was carried out using PBMCs.

For the CDR3, the DNA is TGTGCCAGCGAACTAGCGGGAGCTTACAACGAGCAGTACTTC. It yields the protein CASELAGAYNEQYF. The rearrangement uses TRBV28 and TRBJ2-7, with 11 bases lining up with TRBD2. CDR1 is MDHEN, CDR2 SYDVKM, per germline. This CDR3 spans 14 amino acids. The J segment lost 5 bases and the V segment lost 8 bases, leaving 8 bases of the junction unmatched.